This is a list of T cell receptor beta chains from one sample in a study of CD8 T cell repertoires and HIV-1 epitope variants. Method: immunoSEQ multiplex PCR; TCRdb's copy keeps in-frame clones and lacks some. The sample includes roughly 4,900 clones, around three fifths of them seen just once. Their recognized antigens are unknown. The sequencing input was cultured CD8+ T cells derived from PBMCs. All receptors come from a male donor with HIV. Each CDR3 is given with its conserved first and last residue. D genes are given only for firm matches. A row's size may be missing; if present it is once, few, many or a size class.

clone_size j_call v_call d_call cdr3_length cdr3_aa cdr3_nt
- TRBJ2-3 TRBV4-1 - 15 CASSQGSGYGDTQYF TGCGCCAGCAGCCAAGGTTCGGGGTACGGAGATACGCAGTATTTT
once TRBJ1-1 TRBV25-1 - 15 CASSVLQGVNTEAFF TGTGCCAGCAGTGTACTACAGGGAGTGAACACTGAAGCTTTCTTT
once TRBJ2-5 TRBV29-1 - 13 CSVRSPYQETQYF TGCAGCGTGAGGTCCCCGTACCAAGAGACCCAGTACTTC
- TRBJ1-3 TRBV11-2 - 17 CASSFPRAGVGGNTIYF TGTGCCAGCAGCTTTCCCCGTGCGGGAGTTGGTGGAAACACCATATATTTT
once TRBJ2-1 TRBV7-3 - 17 CASSFLSGVESYNEQFF TGTGCCAGCAGCTTCCTTTCCGGGGTCGAATCCTACAATGAGCAGTTCTTC
- TRBJ2-7 TRBV30 TRBD2 16 CAWSLSRGDPSYEQYF TGTGCCTGGAGTCTCTCCCGGGGGGACCCCAGCTACGAGCAGTACTTC
- TRBJ2-5 TRBV7-2 - 14 CASSLSLGQETQYF TGTGCCAGCAGCTTATCGCTGGGGCAAGAGACCCAGTACTTC
- TRBJ2-7 TRBV13 - 13 CASSLTGKNEQYF TGTGCCAGCAGCTTGACAGGCAAGAACGAGCAGTACTTC
- TRBJ2-2 TRBV7-9 - 15 CASSLMGAGTGELFF TGTGCCAGCAGCTTAATGGGGGCGGGCACCGGGGAGCTGTTTTTT
few TRBJ1-1 TRBV27 - 14 CASSLSGVATEAFF TGTGCCAGCAGTTTATCCGGTGTCGCCACTGAAGCTTTCTTT